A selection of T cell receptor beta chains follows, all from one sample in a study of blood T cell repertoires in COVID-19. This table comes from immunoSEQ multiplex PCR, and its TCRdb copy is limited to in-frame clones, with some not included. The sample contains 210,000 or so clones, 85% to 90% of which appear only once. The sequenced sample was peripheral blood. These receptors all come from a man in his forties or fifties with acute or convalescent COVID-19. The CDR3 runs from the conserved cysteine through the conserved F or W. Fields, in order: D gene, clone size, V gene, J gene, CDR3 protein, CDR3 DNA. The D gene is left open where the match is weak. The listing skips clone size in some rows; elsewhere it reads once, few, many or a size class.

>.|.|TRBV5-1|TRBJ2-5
CASSFTVVETQYF
TGCGCCAGCAGCTTTACGGTGGTGGAGACCCAGTACTTC
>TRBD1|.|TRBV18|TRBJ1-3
CASSPGQAASGNTIYF
TGTGCCAGCTCACCCGGACAGGCGGCCTCTGGAAACACCATATATTTT
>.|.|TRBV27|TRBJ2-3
CASKIKGGADTQYF
TGTGCCAGCAAGATTAAGGGGGGGGCAGATACGCAGTATTTT
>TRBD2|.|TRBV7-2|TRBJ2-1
CASSARLAGGLYNEQFF
TGTGCCAGCAGCGCGCGACTAGCGGGGGGCCTGTACAATGAGCAGTTCTTC
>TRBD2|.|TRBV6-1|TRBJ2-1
CASSPLTSAEQFF
TGTGCCAGCAGCCCATTGACTAGCGCTGAGCAGTTCTTC
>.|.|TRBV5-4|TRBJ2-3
CASSYPGLPDTQYF
TGTGCCAGCAGCTACCCCGGACTTCCAGATACGCAGTATTTT
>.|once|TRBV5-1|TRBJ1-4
CASSFPGSDNEKLFF
TGCGCCAGCAGCTTTCCAGGGTCGGATAATGAAAAACTGTTTTTT
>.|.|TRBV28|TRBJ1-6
CASSVPGDSYNSPLHF
TGTGCCAGCAGTGTACCAGGGGACTCCTATAATTCACCCCTCCACTTT
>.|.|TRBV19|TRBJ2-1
CASRFSAGVTEQFF
TGTGCCAGTAGGTTTAGCGCGGGCGTTACGGAGCAGTTCTTC
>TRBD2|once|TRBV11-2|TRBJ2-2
CASSLRLAGDFRDTGELFF
TGTGCCAGCAGCTTAAGGCTAGCGGGAGATTTCAGGGACACCGGGGAGCTGTTTTTT
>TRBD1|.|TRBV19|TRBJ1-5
CASSTWTGSNQPQHF
TGTGCCAGTAGTACCTGGACAGGGAGCAATCAGCCCCAGCATTTT
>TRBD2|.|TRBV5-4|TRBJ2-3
CASSSGGTGGSTDTQYF
TGTGCCAGCAGCTCCGGGGGGACCGGGGGGTCCACAGATACGCAGTATTTT
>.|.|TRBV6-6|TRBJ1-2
CASRSGELGGYTF
TGTGCCAGCAGATCGGGGGAACTGGGAGGCTACACCTTC
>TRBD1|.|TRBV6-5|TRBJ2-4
CASSLIGQGNIQYF
TGTGCCAGCAGTTTAATTGGACAGGGAAACATTCAGTACTTC
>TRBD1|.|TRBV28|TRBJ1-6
CASSRDRGWSPLHF
TGTGCCAGCAGCCGAGACAGGGGTTGGTCACCCCTCCACTTT
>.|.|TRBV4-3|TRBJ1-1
CASSQEGGWNTEAFF
TGCGCCAGCAGCCAAGAGGGGGGGTGGAACACTGAAGCTTTCTTT
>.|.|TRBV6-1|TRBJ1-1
CASSEFSGGNTEAFF
TGTGCCAGCAGTGAATTTTCCGGGGGGAACACTGAAGCTTTCTTT
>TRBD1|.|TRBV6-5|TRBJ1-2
CASRDTGVGGYTF
TGTGCCAGCAGGGATACAGGGGTTGGGGGCTACACCTTC
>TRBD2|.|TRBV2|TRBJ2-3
CASRGLAGFSTDTQYF
TGTGCCAGCCGGGGACTAGCGGGATTTAGCACAGATACGCAGTATTTT
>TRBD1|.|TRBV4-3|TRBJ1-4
CASSQSRDRKYSRRAEKLFF
TGCGCCAGCAGCCAAAGTCGGGACAGAAAATACTCCCGTCGGGCTGAAAAACTGTTTTTT
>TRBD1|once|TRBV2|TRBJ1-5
CASSVTGGKNQPQHF
TGTGCCAGCAGTGTGACAGGGGGAAAGAATCAGCCCCAGCATTTT
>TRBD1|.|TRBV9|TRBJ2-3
CASSGRRDRTTDTQYF
TGTGCCAGCAGCGGCCGACGGGACAGAACCACAGATACGCAGTATTTT
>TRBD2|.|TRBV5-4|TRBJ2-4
CASSDTSALAKNIQYF
TGTGCCAGCAGCGATACTAGCGCACTAGCCAAAAACATTCAGTACTTC
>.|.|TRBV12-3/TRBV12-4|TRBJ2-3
CASRHYSTDTQYF
TGTGCCAGCAGACACTATTCCACAGATACGCAGTATTTT
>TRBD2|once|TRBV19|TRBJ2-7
CASSLLAGETYEQYF
TGTGCCAGTAGTCTACTAGCGGGAGAGACCTACGAGCAGTACTTC
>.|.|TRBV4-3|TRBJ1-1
CASSQELTRRSQWEAFF
TGCGCCAGCAGCCAAGAACTCACTAGGCGGAGCCAATGGGAAGCTTTCTTT
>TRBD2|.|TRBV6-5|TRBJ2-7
CASRPPGLAGGEQYF
TGTGCCAGCAGGCCCCCCGGACTAGCGGGGGGCGAGCAGTACTTC
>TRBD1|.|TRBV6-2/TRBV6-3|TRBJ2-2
CASSHMRGPGELFF
TGTGCCAGCAGTCACATGAGGGGGCCCGGGGAGCTGTTTTTT
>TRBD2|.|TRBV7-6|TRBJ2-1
CASSPGLVGAGQFF
TGTGCCAGCAGCCCTGGACTAGTAGGGGCTGGGCAGTTCTTC
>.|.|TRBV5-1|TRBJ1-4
CASSVDGNEKLFF
TGCGCCAGCAGCGTGGACGGGAATGAAAAACTGTTTTTT
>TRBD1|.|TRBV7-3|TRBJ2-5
CASSMTGTGAGETQYF
TGTGCCAGCAGCATGACCGGGACAGGGGCCGGGGAGACCCAGTACTTC
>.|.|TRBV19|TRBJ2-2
CASRSGRDTNTGELFF
TGTGCCAGCAGGAGCGGGCGAGACACGAACACCGGGGAGCTGTTTTTT
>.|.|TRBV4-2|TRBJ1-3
CASRRGVNSGNTIYF
TGTGCCAGCAGACGAGGAGTAAACTCTGGAAACACCATATATTTT
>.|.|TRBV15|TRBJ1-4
CATSRDQGAQEKLFF
TGTGCCACCAGCAGAGATCAAGGGGCGCAGGAAAAACTGTTTTTT
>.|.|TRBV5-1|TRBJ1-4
CASSLNFPSGNEKLFF
TGCGCCAGCAGCTTAAACTTTCCATCGGGGAATGAAAAACTGTTTTTT
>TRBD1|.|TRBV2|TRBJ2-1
CASSGTGREQFF
TGTGCCAGCAGTGGGACAGGGCGGGAGCAGTTCTTC
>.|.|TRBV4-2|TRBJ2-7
CASSQDQYSLYEQYF
TGTGCCAGCAGCCAAGATCAGTACAGCCTATACGAGCAGTACTTC
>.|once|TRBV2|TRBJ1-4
CASRGDFNEKLFF
TGTGCCAGCAGAGGGGACTTTAATGAAAAACTGTTTTTT
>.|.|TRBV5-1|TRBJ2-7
CASSGSTSDEQYF
TGCGCCAGCAGCGGTTCTACCAGCGACGAGCAGTACTTC
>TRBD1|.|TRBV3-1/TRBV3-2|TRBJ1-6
CASSPRQGRNSPLHF
TGTGCCAGCAGCCCAAGACAGGGGAGGAATTCACCCCTCCACTTT
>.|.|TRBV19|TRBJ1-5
CASSMGQKGNQPQHF
TGTGCCAGTAGTATGGGGCAGAAAGGCAATCAGCCCCAGCATTTT
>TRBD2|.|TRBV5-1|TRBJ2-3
CASSLVSRGTDTQYF
TGCGCCAGCAGCTTGGTTTCGCGGGGGACAGATACGCAGTATTTT
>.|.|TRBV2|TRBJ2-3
CASSWGGPSHHTQYF
TGTGCCAGCAGCTGGGGGGGCCCCTCGCATCATACGCAGTATTTT
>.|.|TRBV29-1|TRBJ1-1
CSVAQLLNTEAFF
TGCAGCGTTGCACAGTTACTGAACACTGAAGCTTTCTTT
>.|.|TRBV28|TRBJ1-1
CASSSGEKAFF
TGTGCCAGCAGTTCTGGAGAAAAAGCTTTCTTT
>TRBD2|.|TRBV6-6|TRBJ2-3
CASISGLAGTDTQYF
TGTGCCAGCATTTCGGGACTAGCGGGCACAGATACGCAGTATTTT
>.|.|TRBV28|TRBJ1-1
CASTRVPEAFF
TGTGCCAGCACCCGAGTCCCTGAAGCTTTCTTT
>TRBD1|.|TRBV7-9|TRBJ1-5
CASSPHGQGLQPQHF
TGTGCCAGCAGCCCACACGGACAGGGTCTTCAGCCCCAGCATTTT
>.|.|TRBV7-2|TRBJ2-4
CASSFHLLAGYNIQYF
TGTGCCAGCAGCTTCCACCTCTTGGCAGGGTATAACATTCAGTACTTC
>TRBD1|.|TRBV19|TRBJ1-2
CARVWAWKGAFYGYTF
TGTGCCAGAGTGTGGGCTTGGAAGGGGGCATTCTATGGCTACACCTTC
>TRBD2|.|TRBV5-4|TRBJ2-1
CASSSGLAGDNEQFF
TGTGCCAGCAGCTCGGGACTAGCGGGGGACAATGAGCAGTTCTTC
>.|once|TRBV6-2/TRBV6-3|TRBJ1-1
CASSYPLTQAFF
TGTGCCAGCAGTTACCCGCTGACACAGGCTTTCTTT
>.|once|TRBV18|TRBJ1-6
CASSQAGLGNSPLHF
TGTGCCAGCTCACAAGCGGGCCTCGGGAATTCACCCCTCCACTTT
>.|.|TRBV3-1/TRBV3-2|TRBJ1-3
CASSQDRRFNGNTIYF
TGTGCCAGCAGCCAAGATAGGCGGTTTAATGGAAACACCATATATTTT
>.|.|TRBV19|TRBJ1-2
CASSQANYGYTF
TGTGCCAGTAGTCAGGCTAACTATGGCTACACCTTC
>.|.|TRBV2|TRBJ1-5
CASSGIFWGPNQPQHF
TGTGCCAGCAGTGGGATATTTTGGGGCCCTAATCAGCCCCAGCATTTT
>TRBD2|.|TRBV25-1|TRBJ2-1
CASSPAGAQEQFF
TGTGCCAGCAGTCCCGCGGGAGCTCAGGAGCAGTTCTTC
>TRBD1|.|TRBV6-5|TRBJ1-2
CASSYSPGQDNYGYTF
TGTGCCAGCAGTTACTCACCGGGACAGGATAACTATGGCTACACCTTC
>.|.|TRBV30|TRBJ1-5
CAWSVFTNQPQHF
TGTGCCTGGAGTGTATTTACTAATCAGCCCCAGCATTTT